A single sample is the source of the 15 T cell receptor beta chains below, sequenced in a study of identical twins. MiXCR, applied by TCRdb to the 5' RACE reads, yields one record per CDR3 protein. The sample holds hundreds of thousands of distinct CDR3 sequences, about 20% seen once. The data were also submitted as part of a second study, on T cells expressing NK-cell markers.

Sequencing used PBMCs. Receptors originate from a woman younger than 35 in good health.

Only a few counts were recorded for this clonotype. The chain has TRBV15 and TRBJ1-2; D remains unclear. V was shortened by 5 bases and J by 3 bases, with 13 bases between the two germline ends. The CDR3 has 14 amino acids. Germline values: CDR1 LNHNV, CDR2 YYDKDF (reference sequence). CDR3 coding DNA: TGTGCCACCAGCCGTTCAGCGGCTGACTATGGCTACACCTTC. Amino acid sequence: CATSRSAADYGYTF.

This clonotype was picked up a small number of times. The chain recombines TRBV7-9 with TRBJ2-1; the D gene is possibly TRBD2 (5 bases). CDR3 length: 15 amino acids. The germline CDR1 and CDR2 sequences are SEHNR and FQNEAQ (reference sequence). Between the trimmed V and J ends, which lost 1 base and 9 bases, there was a span of 16 bases. CDR3 amino acids: CASSLERGAESEQFF. Written as DNA, the CDR3 is TGTGCCAGCAGCTTAGAACGGGGTGCCGAGTCTGAGCAGTTCTTC. Full variable domain (remainder filled in from reference TRBV7-9 and TRBJ2-1): DTGVSQNPRHKITKRGQNVTFRCDPISEHNRLYWYRQTLGQGPEFLTYFQNEAQLEKSRLLSDRFSAERPKGSFSTLEIQRTEQGDSAMYLCASSLERGAESEQFFGPGTRLTVL.

In its sample, this clonotype was seen a few times. The chain combines TRBV11-2 with TRBJ2-7; TRBD1 aligns across 7 bases. Germline CDR1 is SGHAT and CDR2 is FQNNGV. V lost 3 bases to trimming and J lost 5 bases; unmatched junction nucleotides: 4. The CDR3 has 13 residues. The CDR3 DNA follows: TGTGCCAGCAGCTTTCGGGACAGAAACGAGCAGTACTTC. It encodes CASSFRDRNEQYF.

In its sample, this clonotype was seen a few times. The chain recombines TRBV20-1 with TRBJ2-3; 7 nucleotides match TRBD2. The CDR3 is made up of 14 amino acids. The V gene's germline CDR1 is DFQATT and CDR2 SNEGSKA (reference sequence). V dropped 4 bases and J dropped 0; count of bases not matched to a gene: 4. CDR3 protein: CSANSGSSTDTQYF. DNA for the CDR3: TGCAGTGCTAATAGCGGGTCTAGCACAGATACGCAGTATTTT.

V is TRBV5-1 and J is TRBJ2-1, with D possibly matching TRBD1 (6 bases). The CDR3 loop spans 14 amino acids. The germline V gene encodes CDR1 SGHRS and CDR2 YFSETQ. V gave up 6 bases and J gave up 3 bases, with 13 bases separating them. The CDR3 sequence: CASTQGQLYNEQFF. The CDR3 DNA sequence: TGCGCCAGCACGCAAGGACAGCTCTACAATGAGCAGTTCTTC. Complete variable domain (other parts from reference TRBV5-1 and TRBJ2-1): KAGVTQTPRYLIKTRGQQVTLSCSPISGHRSVSWYQQTPGQGLQFLFEYFSETQRNKGNFPGRFSGRQFSNSRSEMNVSTLELGDSALYLCASTQGQLYNEQFFGPGTRLTVL.

This rearrangement joins TRBV9 to TRBJ2-1, with D tentatively TRBD2 (6 bases). From germline, CDR1 is SGDLS and CDR2 YYNGEE. V dropped 0 bases and J dropped 7 bases, with 17 bases sitting between them. The CDR3 totals 16 residues. The CDR3 DNA reads TGTGCCAGCAGCGTAGACGTGACCCTAGGGAGGAATGAGCAGTTCTTC. Translation: CASSVDVTLGRNEQFF.

The chain combines TRBV6-1 with TRBJ2-3; 10 positions agree with TRBD1. The V gene end was trimmed by 4 bases and the J gene end by 4 bases; junction bases not matched to a gene: 5. CDR1 is MNHNS, CDR2 SASEGT, per germline. This CDR3 region has 15 residues. CDR3 in DNA: TGTGCCAGCAGTGCCCGGGACAGGGGTGCAGATACGCAGTATTTT. Its translation: CASSARDRGADTQYF.

This clonotype was counted between two and nine times. V and J are TRBV2 and TRBJ1-5; D not certain. CDR1 is SNHLY, CDR2 FYNNEI, per germline. The CDR3 totals 13 residues. The V end was cut by 7 bases, the J end by 6 bases, with 13 bases between. CDR3 coding DNA: TGTGCCAGCATCGGACTTCCGGGTCAGCCCCAGCATTTT. Protein sequence: CASIGLPGQPQHF.

This clonotype appeared once. The V and J genes are TRBV12-3 or TRBV12-4 and TRBJ2-5; D is perhaps TRBD1 (6 bases). This CDR3 has 15 residues. Trimming removed 5 bases at V and 5 bases at J, with 18 bases between. In DNA form, the CDR3 reads TGTGCCAGCAGTCCCCCGTGGGGGCTGGACGAGACCCAGTACTTC. This translates into CASSPPWGLDETQYF.

The V call is TRBV12-3 or TRBV12-4, the J call TRBJ2-1; D ambiguous. The CDR3 consists of 12 residues. Trimming took 4 bases from V and 9 from J, leaving 10 bases between them. CDR3 in amino acids: CASSSRIGEQFF. The CDR3 nucleotides are TGTGCCAGCAGTTCTCGTATAGGTGAGCAGTTCTTC.

This chain uses TRBV20-1 with TRBJ1-5; D gene ambiguous. The germline V gene has CDR1 DFQATT and CDR2 SNEGSKA (reference sequence). V was shortened by 1 base and J by 5 bases, with 9 bases between the two germline ends. The CDR3 spans 13 residues. Written as DNA, the CDR3 is TGCAGTGCTAGAGGTAGCAGTTATCAGCCCCAGCATTTT. This codes for CSARGSSYQPQHF.

The chain links TRBV10-3 to TRBJ2-3; D is uncertain. Trimming took 6 bases from V and 2 from J, leaving 21 bases between them. Germline CDR1 is ENHRY and CDR2 is SYGVKD. CDR3 length: 17 amino acids. In DNA form, the CDR3 reads TGTGCCATCAGACCATCCTTTCGAGCTCGCTACACAGATACGCAGTATTTT. Its translation: CAIRPSFRARYTDTQYF.

This chain joins TRBV27 and TRBJ2-3; D not certain. Germline CDR1 reads MNHEY; CDR2 reads SMNVEV (reference sequence). The CDR3 extends over 17 amino acids. The V and J ends lost 4 bases and 0 bases respectively, with 17 bases between them. This CDR3 is CASSSLARRVSTDTQYF. CDR3 sequence (DNA): TGTGCCAGCAGTTCGTTGGCACGGAGAGTAAGCACAGATACGCAGTATTTT.

This clonotype came up many times. The rearrangement joins TRBV5-1 to TRBJ1-4, with D uncertain. The CDR3 runs 15 residues. V lost 4 bases and J 1 base, leaving 11 bases between the germline ends. CDR1 and CDR2 (germline): SGHRS, YFSETQ. CDR3: CASSQRSRTNEKLFF. CDR3 nucleotides: TGCGCCAGCAGCCAACGCTCTAGAACTAATGAAAAACTGTTTTTT.

The rearrangement joins TRBV29-1 to TRBJ2-7; D not certain. Germline CDR1 reads SQVTM; CDR2 reads ANQGSEA. Deletions cut 5 bases from V and 1 base from J, with 9 bases between. This CDR3 spans 12 amino acids. CDR3 coding DNA: TGCAGCGTTCTGGACGGTTCCTACGAGCAGTACTTC. This gives the protein CSVLDGSYEQYF.